A single sample is the source of the 27 T cell receptor beta chains below, sequenced in a study of T cell responses to AZD1222 COVID-19 vaccine. Profiled with immunoSEQ multiplex PCR; TCRdb holds only in-frame clones, not every one. Of under 95,000 clones in the sample, 65% to 90% were seen once. Sequencing was performed on peripheral blood, taken on day 0 of AZD1222 vaccination. The receptors originated from an adult in good health.

The chain is built from TRBV7-2 and TRBJ1-1; D may be TRBD1 (5 bases). The germline V gene has CDR1 SGHTA and CDR2 FQGNSA. There are 15 residues in the CDR3. V gave up 2 bases and J gave up 1 base, with 11 bases separating them. CDR3 sequence (DNA): TGTGCCAGCAGCTTATCGGGACGGAGGAACACTGAAGCTTTCTTT. Translating gives CASSLSGRRNTEAFF.

CDR3 protein: CASSQDPSSYNEQFF. The CDR3 DNA follows: TGTGCCAGCAGCCAAGATCCCAGCAGTTACAATGAGCAGTTCTTC. This chain joins TRBV3-1 (or the pseudogene TRBV3-2) and TRBJ2-1; D remains unclear. CDR1 is LGHDT, CDR2 YNNKEL, per germline (reference sequence). V lost 0 bases and J 4 bases, leaving 10 bases between the germline ends. The CDR3 has 15 residues.

V is TRBV2 and J is TRBJ2-7, with D possibly being TRBD2 (6 bases). The germline gives CDR1 SNHLY, CDR2 FYNNEI. The CDR3 has 15 residues. V lost 2 bases and J 5 bases, leaving 16 bases between the germline ends. The CDR3 bases are TGTGCCAGCAGTGAACCTGTAACGGGAGTGAACGAGCAGTACTTC. Its protein product is CASSEPVTGVNEQYF.

This sequence joins TRBV13 and TRBJ2-1; D might be TRBD2 (6 bases). There are 16 residues in the CDR3. V was shortened by 5 bases and J by 4 bases, with 18 bases between the two germline ends. CDR1 is PRHDT and CDR2 is FYEKMQ in the germline V gene (reference sequence). The DNA for the CDR3 is TGTGCCAGCAGCGTTCGTCGACTAGTCCGTTACAATGAGCAGTTCTTC. Translation: CASSVRRLVRYNEQFF.

The V gene is TRBV24-1, the J gene TRBJ1-1; 9 bases match TRBD1. Germline CDR1 KGHDR, CDR2 SFDVKD. Trimming at V came to 2 bases and at J to 5 bases, leaving 8 bases not matched to a gene. The CDR3 totals 16 residues. The CDR3 here is CATSDSRTGASTEAFF. The CDR3, as DNA: TGTGCCACCAGTGATTCCAGGACAGGGGCTAGTACTGAAGCTTTCTTT.

V is TRBV7-2 and J is TRBJ2-7; D is unresolved. This CDR3 region has 14 residues. V was cut by 2 bases and J by 2 bases, with 10 bases left in between. Germline V gene data show CDR1 as SGHTA and CDR2 as FQGNSA. Written as DNA, the CDR3 is TGTGCCAGCAGCTTACGGGCGGCCACCTACGAGCAGTACTTC. This translates into CASSLRAATYEQYF.

This clone appeared once. The chain joins TRBV28 to TRBJ1-1, with D maybe TRBD1 (6 bases). This CDR3 has 17 residues. The V gene lost 4 bases and the J gene lost 0 bases, with 18 bases spanning the gap. Germline assignment: CDR1 MDHEN and CDR2 SYDVKM. CDR3: CASSYRGPAVVNTEAFF. The DNA for the CDR3 is TGTGCCAGCAGTTACCGGGGGCCGGCGGTGGTGAACACTGAAGCTTTCTTT.

There are a few counts of this clone. The CDR3 region is CASSLGGRDTGELFF. The CDR3 bases are TGTGCCAGCAGCTTAGGGGGCAGGGACACCGGGGAGCTGTTTTTT. V usage is TRBV11-3 and J usage is TRBJ2-2, with a possible D match to TRBD1 (5 bases). This CDR3 contains 15 residues. Trimming took off 1 base at V and 3 bases at J, with 9 bases between the two ends. Germline V lookup: CDR1 SGHNT, CDR2 YENEEA.

The V call is TRBV20-1, the J call TRBJ2-7; D call uncertain. The CDR3 sequence is 10 residues long. Germline CDR1 is DFQATT and CDR2 is SNEGSKA (reference sequence). The germline V and J ends were trimmed by 5 bases and 7 bases, with 9 bases remaining between them. The CDR3 nucleotides read TGCAGTGCTGTCGGTGAAGAGCAGTACTTC. Residues: CSAVGEEQYF.

The chain joins TRBV7-9 to TRBJ2-3, with 7 positions matching TRBD1. The CDR3 is 11 residues long. Germline CDR1 is SEHNR and CDR2 is FQNEAQ (reference sequence). The V and J ends lost 3 bases and 10 bases, in that order; junction bases with no gene match: 1. The DNA of the CDR3 is TGTGCCAGCAGCTTGCAGGGGGCGCAGTATTTT. Translating it yields CASSLQGAQYF.

The chain joins TRBV6-6 to TRBJ1-5; D gene uncertain. CDR1 and CDR2 (germline): MNHNY, SVGAGI (reference sequence). V was shortened by 5 bases and J by 3 bases, with 20 bases between the two germline ends. The CDR3 spans 17 residues. The CDR3 loop reads CASSRGSSRGINQPQHF. CDR3 bases: TGTGCCAGCAGTCGTGGGAGTAGTAGAGGGATCAATCAGCCCCAGCATTTT.

This sequence joins TRBV28 and TRBJ1-6; TRBD1 aligns across 7 bases. The CDR3 extends over 15 amino acids. The V segment lost 5 bases and the J segment 6 bases; nucleotides outside the gene matches: 7. From germline, CDR1 is MDHEN and CDR2 SYDVKM. CDR3 nucleotides: TGTGCCAGCAGTGGAGGGGGCACGAGTAATTCACCCCTCCACTTT. It specifies CASSGGGTSNSPLHF. The full variable domain, completed using reference TRBV28 and TRBJ1-6, is DVKVTQSSRYLVKRTGEKVFLECVQDMDHENMFWYRQDPGLGLRLIYFSYDVKMKEKGDIPEGYSVSREKKERFSLILESASTNQTSMYLCASSGGGTSNSPLHFGNGTRLTVT.

V and J are TRBV29-1 and TRBJ1-1, with TRBD1 matching 10 bases. The CDR3 covers 17 residues. V shed 6 bases, J shed 4 bases, and the junction held 17 bases outside the gene matches. CDR1 is SQVTM and CDR2 is ANQGSEA in the germline V gene. The CDR3 region has the DNA TGCAGCGTCGAATCGCGCCTCACCGGGGACAGGGGCACTGAAGCTTTCTTT. Translation: CSVESRLTGDRGTEAFF.

The rearrangement uses TRBV7-9 and TRBJ1-2, with 7 bases fitting TRBD1. The CDR3 spans 15 residues. V lost 5 bases, J lost 4 bases, and 10 bases stayed unmatched. The germline V gene encodes CDR1 SEHNR and CDR2 FQNEAQ (reference sequence). CDR3 DNA sequence: TGTGCCAGCAGCGCTCAGCAGGGGGTCGGCTATGGCTACACCTTC. It translates to CASSAQQGVGYGYTF.

This clone was found a few times. The V call is TRBV9, the J call TRBJ2-3, with D perhaps being TRBD1 or TRBD2 (6 bases each). Germline V lookup: CDR1 SGDLS, CDR2 YYNGEE. The CDR3 is 17 amino acids. V was trimmed by 7 bases and J by 0 bases, leaving 21 bases between them. As DNA, the CDR3 is TGTGCCAGCCGCAAGGGAGAGGGGGGCATTAGCACAGATACGCAGTATTTT. It translates to CASRKGEGGISTDTQYF.

This clone was detected once. In DNA, the CDR3 is TGCAGTGCTAGTTCCTCTCTTGATGAGCAGTTCTTC. This gives the protein CSASSSLDEQFF. The chain links TRBV20-1 to TRBJ2-1; D unresolved. CDR1 and CDR2 from the germline V gene are DFQATT and SNEGSKA (reference sequence). V gave up 3 bases and J gave up 8 bases, with 11 bases separating them. CDR3 length: 12 amino acids.

This chain joins TRBV5-6 and TRBJ1-4, with D possibly being TRBD1 (5 bases). Per the germline V gene, CDR1 is SGHDT and CDR2 is YYEEEE. The ends were cut back, 4 bases at V and 3 bases at J, with 10 bases in the middle. This CDR3 region has 14 residues. CDR3 DNA: TGTGCCAGCAGCAGGGGTTCGGCTAATGAAAAACTGTTTTTT. Its protein is CASSRGSANEKLFF.

This rearrangement joins TRBV19 to TRBJ2-1; weak D call: TRBD1 (6 bases). Trimming took off 4 bases at V and 0 bases at J, with 13 bases between the two ends. Germline CDR1 reads LNHDA; CDR2 reads SQIVND (reference sequence). The CDR3 length is 16 residues. The CDR3, as DNA: TGTGCCAGTAGTACGGACAGCCCTAGCTCCTACAATGAGCAGTTCTTC. Residues: CASSTDSPSSYNEQFF.

In this sample, this clone turned up a few times. This chain links TRBV28 with TRBJ1-2; 7 bases line up with TRBD1. J was trimmed by 5 bases and V by 11 bases; bases with no gene match: 11. The CDR3 length is 13 residues. Germline assignment: CDR1 MDHEN and CDR2 SYDVKM. The CDR3 protein is CASRGGSPYGYTF. The CDR3 region has the DNA TGTGCCTCCAGGGGGGGTAGCCCTTATGGCTACACCTTC.

This sequence joins TRBV10-3 and TRBJ2-2, with TRBD2 matching over 10 bases. Germline-derived CDR1 and CDR2 are ENHRY and SYGVKD. J was trimmed by 6 bases and V by 6 bases; bases with no gene match: 7. The CDR3 totals 15 residues. The CDR3 coding sequence is TGTGCCATCAGACCCACTAGCGGGGTTGCCGGGGAGCTGTTTTTT. Translation: CAIRPTSGVAGELFF.

V and J are TRBV15 and TRBJ2-1; D is unclear. The germline V and J ends were trimmed by 2 bases and 5 bases, with 7 bases remaining between them. Germline loops: CDR1 LNHNV, CDR2 YYDKDF (reference sequence). The CDR3 has 13 amino acids. CDR3 amino acids: CATSRNRNNEQFF. The CDR3 bases are TGTGCCACCAGCAGAAACCGGAACAATGAGCAGTTCTTC.

V is TRBV19 and J is TRBJ1-2; TRBD1 is a possible D gene (6 bases). Germline lookup yields CDR1 LNHDA and CDR2 SQIVND (reference sequence). The V gene lost 8 bases and the J gene lost 3 bases, with 16 bases spanning the gap. The CDR3 spans 14 residues. In DNA, the CDR3 is TGTGCCAGTTCTGGACAGCTTCTGGACTATGGCTACACCTTC. Its translation is CASSGQLLDYGYTF.

This clone has only a few counts. The chain uses TRBV5-1 and TRBJ2-3; TRBD1 agrees at 7 bases. Trimming removed 4 bases from V and 4 bases from J; junction bases left unmatched: 9. Germline CDR1 and CDR2: SGHRS and YFSETQ. The CDR3 is made up of 15 amino acids. The CDR3 DNA sequence: TGCGCCAGCAGCCCACGACAGGGAGATGCAGATACGCAGTATTTT. Encoded protein: CASSPRQGDADTQYF.

Turning to this clone: Other DNA sequences in the sample encode the same CDR3. The chain is built from TRBV5-1 and TRBJ2-2; D perhaps matches TRBD2 (5 bases). Germline loops: CDR1 SGHRS, CDR2 YFSETQ. CDR3 size: 14 residues. Trimming removed 5 bases from V and 8 bases from J, with 16 bases in between. The CDR3 reads CASSSTLAGGELFF. CDR3 coding DNA: TGCGCCAGCAGTTCTACTCTAGCCGGGGGGGAGCTGTTTTTT.

The chain recombines TRBV24-1 with TRBJ2-7, with unresolved D. The CDR3 extends over 11 amino acids. The germline V and J ends were trimmed by 3 bases and 3 bases, with 2 bases remaining between them. Germline V lookup: CDR1 KGHDR, CDR2 SFDVKD. CDR3 residues: CATSDHYEQYF. CDR3 nucleotide sequence: TGTGCCACCAGTGATCACTACGAGCAGTACTTC.

This chain uses TRBV14 with TRBJ1-5, with D possibly being TRBD1 (5 bases). CDR1 and CDR2 from the germline V gene are SGHDN and FVKESK. With 0 bases removed from V and 6 bases from J, the gap between germline ends came to 6 bases. The CDR3 contains 13 residues. The CDR3 protein is CASSQERGQPQHF. The CDR3 DNA reads TGTGCCAGCAGCCAAGAGAGGGGTCAGCCCCAGCATTTT.

The gene calls are TRBV6-5 and TRBJ2-3; TRBD2 agrees at 11 bases. CDR1 and CDR2 from the germline V gene are MNHEY and SVGAGI. The CDR3 is 15 residues long. The V gene end was trimmed by 7 bases and the J gene end by 3 bases; junction bases not matched to a gene: 6. CDR3 amino acids: CASKMLAGGTDTQYF. In nucleotides, the CDR3 is TGTGCCAGCAAGATGCTAGCGGGAGGAACAGATACGCAGTATTTT.